This TCR beta chain originates from a study of OX40 agonist ivuxolimab in advanced cancers. About the research overall: The diagnoses of dose-escalation patients were hepatocellular carcinoma, melanoma, renal cell or head and neck cancer.

With regard to this clone: The antigen remains unidentified.

CDR1 is LNHNV and CDR2 is YYDKDF in the germline V gene (reference sequence). This CDR3 has 14 amino acids. V lost 2 bases and J lost 4; bases outside the gene matches: 5. Overall study findings and caveats: Also showing low normalized T-cell clonal expansion were some of the nonresponders. The mean number of expanded clones was higher in CD8+ T cells than in CD4+.

The repertoire was sequenced with immunoSEQ multiplex PCR; TCRdb's copy has only in-frame clones and lacks some. The top ten clones hold roughly 5% of a sample with about 100,000 clones, roughly 80% of them seen once. Blood sampling was done at baseline, cycle 4 day 1, and cycle 7 day 1. The receptor's source is an adult with an advanced solid tumor such as melanoma, head and neck, liver or kidney cancer. The sequences come from CD4+ or CD8+ T cells sorted from blood, collected in a trial of the OX40 agonist ivuxolimab. J is TRBJ2-7 and V is TRBV15, with TRBD1 matching over 7 bases. DNA of the CDR3: TGTGCCACCAGCAGACAGACAGGGTCTTACGAGCAGTACTTC. This codes for CATSRQTGSYEQYF. Filled out from reference TRBV15 and TRBJ2-7, the complete variable domain reads DAMVIQNPRYQVTQFGKPVTLSCSQTLNHNVMYWYQQKSSQAPKLLFHYYDKDFNNEADTPDNFQSRRPNTSFCFLDIRSPGLGDTAMYLCATSRQTGSYEQYFGPGTRLTVT.